Listed here is a single TCR beta chain. These data originate in a study of blood T cell repertoires in COVID-19. Study-wide context: Italy, Spain and the United States were the sources of the convalescent and acute COVID-19 samples. T cells, B-cell-depleted T cells, or PBMCs supplied cDNA or gDNA.

Patients of the Seattle cohort, enrolled during active infection, were followed longitudinally. The germline CDR1 and CDR2 sequences are SGDLS and YYNGEE. This CDR3 comprises 15 residues. J gave up 0 bases and V 4 bases, and 4 bases lay outside the gene matches. Sequencing used immunoSEQ multiplex PCR; TCRdb keeps in-frame clones, though not all of them. This table has about 120,000 clones, about 90% appearing once. The clonotype originates from an older woman with COVID-19, enrolled during active disease. Source material: peripheral blood. The chain employs TRBV9 and TRBJ1-1; TRBD1 matches at 9 bases. The CDR3 DNA is TGTGCCAGCAGCTTACAGGGGGCTTTGAACACTGAAGCTTTCTTT. This codes for CASSLQGALNTEAFF.